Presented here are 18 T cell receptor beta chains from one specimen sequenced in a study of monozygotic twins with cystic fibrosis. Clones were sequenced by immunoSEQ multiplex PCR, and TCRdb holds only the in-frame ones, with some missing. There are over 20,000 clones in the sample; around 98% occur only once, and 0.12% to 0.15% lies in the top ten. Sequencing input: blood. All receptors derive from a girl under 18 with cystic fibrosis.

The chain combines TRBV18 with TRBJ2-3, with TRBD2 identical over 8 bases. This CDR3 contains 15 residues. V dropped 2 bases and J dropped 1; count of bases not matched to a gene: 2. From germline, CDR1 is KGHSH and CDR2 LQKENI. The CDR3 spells CASSPETSGTDTQYF. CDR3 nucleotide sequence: TGTGCCAGCTCACCAGAGACTAGCGGCACAGATACGCAGTATTTT.

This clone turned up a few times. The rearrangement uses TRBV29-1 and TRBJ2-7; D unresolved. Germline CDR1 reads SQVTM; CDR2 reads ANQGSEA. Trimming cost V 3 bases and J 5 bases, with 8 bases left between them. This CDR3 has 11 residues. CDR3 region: CSVDEKDEQYF. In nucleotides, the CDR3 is TGCAGCGTTGATGAGAAGGACGAGCAGTACTTC.

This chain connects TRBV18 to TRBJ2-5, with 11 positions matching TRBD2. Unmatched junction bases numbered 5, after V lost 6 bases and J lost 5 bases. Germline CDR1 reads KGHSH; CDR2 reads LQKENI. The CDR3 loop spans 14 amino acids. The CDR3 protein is CASSPTSGEETQYF. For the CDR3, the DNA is TGTGCCAGCTCGCCGACTAGCGGGGAGGAGACCCAGTACTTC.

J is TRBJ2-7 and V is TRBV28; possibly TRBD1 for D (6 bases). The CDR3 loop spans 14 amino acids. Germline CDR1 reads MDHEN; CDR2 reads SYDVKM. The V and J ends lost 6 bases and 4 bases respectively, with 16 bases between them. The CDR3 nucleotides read TGTGCCAGCAGAAACGACTGGGGGCCTTACGAGCAGTACTTC. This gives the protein CASRNDWGPYEQYF. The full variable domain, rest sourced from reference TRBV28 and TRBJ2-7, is DVKVTQSSRYLVKRTGEKVFLECVQDMDHENMFWYRQDPGLGLRLIYFSYDVKMKEKGDIPEGYSVSREKKERFSLILESASTNQTSMYLCASRNDWGPYEQYFGPGTRLTVT.

In DNA form, the CDR3 reads TGTGCCAGCAGCCTAGGCCTGACCGGGGAGCTGTTTTTT. It yields the protein CASSLGLTGELFF. The chain joins TRBV9 to TRBJ2-2; D remains ambiguous. The CDR3 loop spans 13 amino acids. V was pared by 4 bases and J by 5 bases, with 9 bases between. Per the germline V gene, CDR1 is SGDLS and CDR2 is YYNGEE.

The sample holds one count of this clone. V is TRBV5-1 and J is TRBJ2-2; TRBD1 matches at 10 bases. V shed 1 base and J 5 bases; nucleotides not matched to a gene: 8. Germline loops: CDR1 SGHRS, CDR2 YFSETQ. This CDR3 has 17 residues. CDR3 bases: TGCGCCAGCAGCTTGAAACATGGGACAGGGGTTACCGGGGAGCTGTTTTTT. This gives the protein CASSLKHGTGVTGELFF.

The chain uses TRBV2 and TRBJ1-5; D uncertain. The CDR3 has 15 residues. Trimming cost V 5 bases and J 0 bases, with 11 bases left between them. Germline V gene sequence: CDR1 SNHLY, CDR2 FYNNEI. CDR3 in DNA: TGTGCCAGCAGTATCCGAAGGCATAGCAATCAGCCCCAGCATTTT. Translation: CASSIRRHSNQPQHF. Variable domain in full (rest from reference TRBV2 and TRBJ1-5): EPEVTQTPSHQVTQMGQEVILRCVPISNHLYFYWYRQILGQKVEFLVSFYNNEISEKSEIFDDQFSVERPDGSNFTLKIRSTKLEDSAMYFCASSIRRHSNQPQHFGDGTRLSIL.

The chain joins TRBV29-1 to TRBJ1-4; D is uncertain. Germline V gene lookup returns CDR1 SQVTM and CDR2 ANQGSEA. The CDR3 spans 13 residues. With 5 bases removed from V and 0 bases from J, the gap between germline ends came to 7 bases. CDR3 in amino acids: CSVLRATNEKLFF. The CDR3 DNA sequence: TGCAGCGTTTTAAGGGCAACTAATGAAAAACTGTTTTTT.

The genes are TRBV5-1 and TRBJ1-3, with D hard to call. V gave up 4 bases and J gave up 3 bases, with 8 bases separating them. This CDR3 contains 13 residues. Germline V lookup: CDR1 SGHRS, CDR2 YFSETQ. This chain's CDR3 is CASSTDIGNTIYF. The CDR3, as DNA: TGCGCCAGCAGCACAGACATTGGAAACACCATATATTTT.

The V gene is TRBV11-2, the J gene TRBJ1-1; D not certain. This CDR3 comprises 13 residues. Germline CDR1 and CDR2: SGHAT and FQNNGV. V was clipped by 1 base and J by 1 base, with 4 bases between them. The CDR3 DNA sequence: TGTGCCAGCAGCTTAGGCAGGAACACTGAAGCTTTCTTT. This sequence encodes CASSLGRNTEAFF. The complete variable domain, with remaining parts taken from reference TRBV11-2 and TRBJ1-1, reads EAGVAQSPRYKIIEKRQSVAFWCNPISGHATLYWYQQILGQGPKLLIQFQNNGVVDDSQLPKDRFSAERLKGVDSTLKIQPAKLEDSAVYLCASSLGRNTEAFFGQGTRLTVV.

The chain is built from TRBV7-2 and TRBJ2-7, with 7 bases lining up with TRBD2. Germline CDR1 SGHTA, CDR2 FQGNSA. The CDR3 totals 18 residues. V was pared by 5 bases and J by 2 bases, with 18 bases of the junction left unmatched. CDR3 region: CASSPRGGLAQNPYEQYF. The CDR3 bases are TGTGCCAGCAGCCCCCGGGGAGGGCTAGCGCAAAACCCCTACGAGCAGTACTTC.

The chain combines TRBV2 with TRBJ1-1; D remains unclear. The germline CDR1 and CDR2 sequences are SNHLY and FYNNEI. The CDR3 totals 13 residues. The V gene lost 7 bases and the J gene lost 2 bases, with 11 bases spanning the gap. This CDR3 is CASTGDLNTEAFF. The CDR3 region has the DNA TGTGCCAGCACCGGGGATCTTAACACTGAAGCTTTCTTT. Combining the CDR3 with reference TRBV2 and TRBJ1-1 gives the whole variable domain EPEVTQTPSHQVTQMGQEVILRCVPISNHLYFYWYRQILGQKVEFLVSFYNNEISEKSEIFDDQFSVERPDGSNFTLKIRSTKLEDSAMYFCASTGDLNTEAFFGQGTRLTVV.

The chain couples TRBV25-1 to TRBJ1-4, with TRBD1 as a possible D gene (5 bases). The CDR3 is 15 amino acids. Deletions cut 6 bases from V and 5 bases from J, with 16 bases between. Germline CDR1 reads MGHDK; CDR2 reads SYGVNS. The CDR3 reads CASSSATDMNEKLFF. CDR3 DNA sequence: TGTGCCAGCAGCTCAGCAACGGACATGAATGAAAAACTGTTTTTT.

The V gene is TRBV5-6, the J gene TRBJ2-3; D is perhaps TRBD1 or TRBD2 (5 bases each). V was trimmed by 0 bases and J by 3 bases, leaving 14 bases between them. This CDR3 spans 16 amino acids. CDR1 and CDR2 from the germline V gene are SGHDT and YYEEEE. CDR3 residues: CASSLGGVSGTDTQYF. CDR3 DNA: TGTGCCAGCAGCTTGGGAGGGGTTTCTGGTACAGATACGCAGTATTTT.

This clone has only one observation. As DNA, the CDR3 is TGCAGCGTTGAAGGAGGGGTTAGCGGGAGCTCCTACAATGAGCAGTTCTTC. Translation gives CSVEGGVSGSSYNEQFF. V usage is TRBV29-1 and J usage is TRBJ2-1; TRBD2 matches at 9 bases. Germline V gene data show CDR1 as SQVTM and CDR2 as ANQGSEA. Germline trimming cut 1 base from V and 0 bases from J; bases unmatched to any gene: 7. This CDR3 is built from 17 residues.

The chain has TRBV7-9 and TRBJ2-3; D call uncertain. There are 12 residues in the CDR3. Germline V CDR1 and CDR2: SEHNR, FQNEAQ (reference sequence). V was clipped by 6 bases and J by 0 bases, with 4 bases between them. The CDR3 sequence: CASRYSTDTQYF. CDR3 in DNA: TGTGCCAGCAGATATAGCACAGATACGCAGTATTTT.

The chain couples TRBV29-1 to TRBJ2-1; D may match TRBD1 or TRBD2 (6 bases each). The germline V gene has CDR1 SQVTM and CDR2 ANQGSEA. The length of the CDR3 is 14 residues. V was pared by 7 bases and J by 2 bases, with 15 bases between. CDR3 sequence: CSGGAVTPYNEQFF. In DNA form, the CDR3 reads TGCAGCGGGGGGGCCGTTACACCCTACAATGAGCAGTTCTTC.

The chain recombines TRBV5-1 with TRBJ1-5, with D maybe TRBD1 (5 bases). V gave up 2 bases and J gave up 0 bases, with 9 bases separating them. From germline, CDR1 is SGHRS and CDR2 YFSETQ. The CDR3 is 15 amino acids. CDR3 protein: CASSFLGGSNQPQHF. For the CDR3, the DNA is TGCGCCAGCAGCTTCCTCGGGGGTAGCAATCAGCCCCAGCATTTT.